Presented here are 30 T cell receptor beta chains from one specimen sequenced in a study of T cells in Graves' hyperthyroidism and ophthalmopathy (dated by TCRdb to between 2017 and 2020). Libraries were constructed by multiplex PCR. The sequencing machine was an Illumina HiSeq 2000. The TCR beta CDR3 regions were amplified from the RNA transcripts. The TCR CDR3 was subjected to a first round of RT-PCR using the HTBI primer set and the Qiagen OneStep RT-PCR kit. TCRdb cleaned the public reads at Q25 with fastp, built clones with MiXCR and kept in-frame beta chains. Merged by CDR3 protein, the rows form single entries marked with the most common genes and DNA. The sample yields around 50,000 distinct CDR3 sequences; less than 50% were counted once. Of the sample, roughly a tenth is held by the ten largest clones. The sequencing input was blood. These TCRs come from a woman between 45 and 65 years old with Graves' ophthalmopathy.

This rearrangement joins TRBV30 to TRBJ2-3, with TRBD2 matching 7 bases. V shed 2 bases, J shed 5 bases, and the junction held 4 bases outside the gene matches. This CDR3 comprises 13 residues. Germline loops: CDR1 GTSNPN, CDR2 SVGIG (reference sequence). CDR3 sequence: CAWSRGVGDTQYF. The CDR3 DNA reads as TGTGCCTGGAGTCGGGGGGTGGGAGATACGCAGTATTTT.

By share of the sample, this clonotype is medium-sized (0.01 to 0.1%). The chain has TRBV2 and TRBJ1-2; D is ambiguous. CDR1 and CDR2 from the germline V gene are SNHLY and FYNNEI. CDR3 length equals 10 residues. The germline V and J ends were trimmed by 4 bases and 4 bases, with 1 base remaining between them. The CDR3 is CASSAYGYTF. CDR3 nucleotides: TGTGCCAGCAGTGCCTATGGCTACACCTTC.

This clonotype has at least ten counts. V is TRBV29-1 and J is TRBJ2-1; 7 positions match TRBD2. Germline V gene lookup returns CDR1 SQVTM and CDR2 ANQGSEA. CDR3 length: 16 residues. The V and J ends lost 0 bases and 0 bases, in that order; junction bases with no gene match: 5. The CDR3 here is CSVEETSLRSYNEQFF. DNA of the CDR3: TGCAGCGTTGAAGAGACTAGCTTACGCTCCTACAATGAGCAGTTCTTC.

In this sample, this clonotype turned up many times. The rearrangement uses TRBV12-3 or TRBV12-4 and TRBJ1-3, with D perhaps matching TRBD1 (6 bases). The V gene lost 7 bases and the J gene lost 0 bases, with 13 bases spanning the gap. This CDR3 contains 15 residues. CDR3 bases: TGTGCCAGCACCTCCGACAGGTACTCTGGAAACACCATATATTTT. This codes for CASTSDRYSGNTIYF.

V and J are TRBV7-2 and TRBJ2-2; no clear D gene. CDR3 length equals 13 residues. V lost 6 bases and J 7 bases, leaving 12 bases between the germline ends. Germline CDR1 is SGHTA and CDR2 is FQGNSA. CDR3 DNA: TGTGCCAGCAGTCAGGACGTCTTCGGGGAGCTGTTTTTT. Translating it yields CASSQDVFGELFF.

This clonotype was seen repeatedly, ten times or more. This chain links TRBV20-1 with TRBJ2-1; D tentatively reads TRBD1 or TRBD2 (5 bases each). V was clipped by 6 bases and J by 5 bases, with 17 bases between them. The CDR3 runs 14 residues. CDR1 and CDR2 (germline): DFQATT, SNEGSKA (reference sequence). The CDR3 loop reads CSARWGSGNNEQFF. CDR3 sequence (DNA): TGCAGTGCCAGATGGGGGAGCGGTAACAATGAGCAGTTCTTC.

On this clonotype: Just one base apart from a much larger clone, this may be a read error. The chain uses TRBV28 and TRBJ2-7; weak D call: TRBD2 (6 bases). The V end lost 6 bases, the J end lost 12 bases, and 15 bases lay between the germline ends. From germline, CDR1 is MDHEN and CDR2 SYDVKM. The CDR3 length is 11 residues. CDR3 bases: TGTGCCAGCAGACGACTAGTCGCGCGGTACTTC. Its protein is CASRRLVARYF.

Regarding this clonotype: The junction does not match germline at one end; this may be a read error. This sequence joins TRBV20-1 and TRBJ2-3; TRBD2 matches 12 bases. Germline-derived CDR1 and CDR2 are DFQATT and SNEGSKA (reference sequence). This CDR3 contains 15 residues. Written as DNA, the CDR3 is TGCAGCGCTAGAGTGACTAGCGGGAGAACAGAGACGCAGTATTTT. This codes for CSARVTSGRTETQYF.

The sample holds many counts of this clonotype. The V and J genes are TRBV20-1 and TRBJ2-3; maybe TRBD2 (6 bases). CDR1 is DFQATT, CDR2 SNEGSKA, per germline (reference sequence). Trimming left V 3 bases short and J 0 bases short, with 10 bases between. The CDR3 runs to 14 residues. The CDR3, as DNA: TGCAGTGCTAGCGGGGGTGCTAGCACAGATACGCAGTATTTT. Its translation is CSASGGASTDTQYF.

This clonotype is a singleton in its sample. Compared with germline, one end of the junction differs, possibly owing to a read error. In DNA form, the CDR3 reads TGTGCCACCAGCGATTTAAGGGATCCAACTAATGAAAAACTGTTTTTT. It specifies CATSDLRDPTNEKLFF. The chain carries TRBV24-1 and TRBJ1-4; D is undetermined. CDR1 KGHDR and CDR2 SFDVKD come from the germline V gene. The CDR3 loop spans 16 amino acids.

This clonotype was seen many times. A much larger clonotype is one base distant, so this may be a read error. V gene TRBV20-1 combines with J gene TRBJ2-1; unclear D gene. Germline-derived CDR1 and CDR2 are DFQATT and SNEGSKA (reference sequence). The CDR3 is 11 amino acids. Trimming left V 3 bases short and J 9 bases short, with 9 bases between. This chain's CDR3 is CSARQLGEQFF. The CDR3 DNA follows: TGCAGTGCTAGGCAGCTTGGTGAGCAGTTCTTC.

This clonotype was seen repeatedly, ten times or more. CDR3 amino acids: CASSRSVGQQETQYF. The CDR3 coding sequence is TGTGCCAGCAGTCGATCAGTTGGACAGCAAGAGACCCAGTACTTC. The V gene is TRBV11-2, the J gene TRBJ2-5, with a tentative D call TRBD1 (6 bases). This CDR3 is built from 15 residues. The germline V gene has CDR1 SGHAT and CDR2 FQNNGV. V dropped 6 bases and J dropped 2 bases, with 16 bases sitting between them.

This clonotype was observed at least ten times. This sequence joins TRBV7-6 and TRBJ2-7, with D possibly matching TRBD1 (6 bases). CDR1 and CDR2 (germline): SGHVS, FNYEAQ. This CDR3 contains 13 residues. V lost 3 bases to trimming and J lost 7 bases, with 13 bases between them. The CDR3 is CASSFRTRGEQYF. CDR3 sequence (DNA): TGTGCCAGCAGCTTTCGAACCAGGGGTGAGCAGTACTTC.

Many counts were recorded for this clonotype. The CDR3 loop is CASSYSVSGGACYEQYF. The CDR3 region has the DNA TGTGCCAGCAGTTACTCGGTAAGTGGGGGCGCATGCTACGAGCAGTACTTC. J is TRBJ2-7 and V is TRBV6-5, with D tentatively TRBD1 (6 bases). The CDR3 is 17 amino acids. Germline V CDR1 and CDR2: MNHEY, SVGAGI. Trimming took 0 bases from V and 3 from J, leaving 18 bases between them.

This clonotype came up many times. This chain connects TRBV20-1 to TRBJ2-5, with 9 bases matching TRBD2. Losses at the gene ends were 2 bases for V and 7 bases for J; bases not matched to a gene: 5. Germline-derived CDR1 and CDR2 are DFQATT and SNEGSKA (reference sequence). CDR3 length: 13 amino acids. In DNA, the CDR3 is TGCAGTGCTAGACTAGGGCGGGGGGGGACCCAGTACTTC. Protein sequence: CSARLGRGGTQYF.

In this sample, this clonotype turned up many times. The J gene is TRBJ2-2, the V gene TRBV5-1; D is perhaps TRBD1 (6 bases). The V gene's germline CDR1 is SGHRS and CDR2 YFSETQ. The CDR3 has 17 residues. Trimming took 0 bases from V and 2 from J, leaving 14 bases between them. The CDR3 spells CASSLEVGTKNTGELFF. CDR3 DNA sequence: TGCGCCAGCAGCTTGGAGGTTGGGACAAAAAACACCGGGGAGCTGTTTTTT.

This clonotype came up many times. The CDR3 bases are TGCAGTGCTAGCGCGGGGGCTGGAAACACCATATATTTT. It codes for CSASAGAGNTIYF. This sequence joins TRBV20-1 and TRBJ1-3; maybe TRBD1 (5 bases). The CDR3 contains 13 residues. Germline V gene lookup returns CDR1 DFQATT and CDR2 SNEGSKA (reference sequence). The V end was cut by 3 bases, the J end by 2 bases, with 8 bases between.

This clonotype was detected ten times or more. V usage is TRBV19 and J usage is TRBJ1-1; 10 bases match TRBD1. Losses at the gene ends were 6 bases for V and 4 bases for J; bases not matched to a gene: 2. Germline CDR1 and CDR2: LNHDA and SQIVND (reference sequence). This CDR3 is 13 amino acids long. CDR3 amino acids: CASRGQGSTEAFF. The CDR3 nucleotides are TGTGCCAGTAGGGGACAGGGGAGCACTGAAGCTTTCTTT.

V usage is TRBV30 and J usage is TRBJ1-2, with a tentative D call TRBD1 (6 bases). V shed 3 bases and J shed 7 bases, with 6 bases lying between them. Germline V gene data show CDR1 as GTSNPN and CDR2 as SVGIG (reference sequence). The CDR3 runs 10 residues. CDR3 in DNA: TGTGCCTGGAGGGGGGCTGGCTACACCTTC. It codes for CAWRGAGYTF.

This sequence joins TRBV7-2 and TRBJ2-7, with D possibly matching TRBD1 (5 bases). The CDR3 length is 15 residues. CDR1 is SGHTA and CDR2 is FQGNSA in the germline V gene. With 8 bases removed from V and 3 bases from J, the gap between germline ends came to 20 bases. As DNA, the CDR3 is TGTGCCAGCGGCGCTGACAGTGGGCAGATCTACGAGCAGTACTTC. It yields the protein CASGADSGQIYEQYF.

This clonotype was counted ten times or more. The CDR3 DNA reads as TGTGCCAGCACGTCAGGGAACTATGGCTACACCTTC. Amino acid sequence: CASTSGNYGYTF. This rearrangement joins TRBV3-1 to TRBJ1-2, with D tentatively TRBD1 (5 bases). This CDR3 has 12 residues. Looked up from germline, CDR1 is LGHDT and CDR2 is YNNKEL (reference sequence). Trimming removed 7 bases at V and 2 bases at J, with 8 bases between.

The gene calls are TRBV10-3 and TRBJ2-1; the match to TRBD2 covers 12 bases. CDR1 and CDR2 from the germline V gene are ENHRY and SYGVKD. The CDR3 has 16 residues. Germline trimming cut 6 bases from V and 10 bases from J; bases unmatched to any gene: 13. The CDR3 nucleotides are TGTGCCATCAGAGCTAGCGGGGGGGCCAGGTCCTCCGAGCAGTTCTTC. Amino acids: CAIRASGGARSSEQFF.

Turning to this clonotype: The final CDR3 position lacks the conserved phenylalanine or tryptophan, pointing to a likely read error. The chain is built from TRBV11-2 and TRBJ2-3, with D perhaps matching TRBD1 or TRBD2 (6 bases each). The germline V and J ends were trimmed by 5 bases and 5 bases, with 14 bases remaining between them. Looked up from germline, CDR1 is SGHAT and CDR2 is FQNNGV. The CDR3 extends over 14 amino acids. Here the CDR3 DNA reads TGTGCCAGCAGCAGGGGGACTGGGATAGATACGCAGTATTCT. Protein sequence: CASSRGTGIDTQYS.

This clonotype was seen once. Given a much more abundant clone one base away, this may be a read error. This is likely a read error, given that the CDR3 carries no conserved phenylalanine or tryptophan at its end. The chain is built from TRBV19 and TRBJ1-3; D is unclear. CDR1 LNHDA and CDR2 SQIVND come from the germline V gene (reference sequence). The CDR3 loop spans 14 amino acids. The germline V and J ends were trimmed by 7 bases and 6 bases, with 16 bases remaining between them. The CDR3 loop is CASNAGEEVNTIYS. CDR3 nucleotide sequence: TGTGCCAGTAACGCTGGGGAGGAGGTAAACACCATATATTCT.

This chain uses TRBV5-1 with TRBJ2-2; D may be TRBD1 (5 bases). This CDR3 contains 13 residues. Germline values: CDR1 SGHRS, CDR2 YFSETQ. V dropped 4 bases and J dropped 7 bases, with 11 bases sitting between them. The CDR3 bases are TGCGCCAGCAGCAAGGACATTCACGGGGAGCTGTTTTTT. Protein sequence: CASSKDIHGELFF.

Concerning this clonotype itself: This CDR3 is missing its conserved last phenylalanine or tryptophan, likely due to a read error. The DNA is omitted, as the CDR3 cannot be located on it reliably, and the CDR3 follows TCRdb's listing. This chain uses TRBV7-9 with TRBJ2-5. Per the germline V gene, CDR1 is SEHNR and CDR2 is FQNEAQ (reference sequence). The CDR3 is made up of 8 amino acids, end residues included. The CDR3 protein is CASSQGWN.

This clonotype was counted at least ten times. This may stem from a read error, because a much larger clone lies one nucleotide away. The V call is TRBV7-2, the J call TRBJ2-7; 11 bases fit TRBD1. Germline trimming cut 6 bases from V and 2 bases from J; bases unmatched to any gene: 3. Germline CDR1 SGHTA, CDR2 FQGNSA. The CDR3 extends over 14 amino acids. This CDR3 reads CASRRGQGAYEQYF. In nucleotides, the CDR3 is TGTGCCAGCAGGCGGGGACAGGGGGCCTACGAGCAGTACTTC.

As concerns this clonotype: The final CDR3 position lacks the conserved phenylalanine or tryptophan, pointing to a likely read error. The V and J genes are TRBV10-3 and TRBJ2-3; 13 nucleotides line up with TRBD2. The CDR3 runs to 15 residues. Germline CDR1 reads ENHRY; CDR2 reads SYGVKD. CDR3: CSISGLAGAADTQYL. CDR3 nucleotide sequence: TGTTCCATCAGCGGACTAGCGGGGGCGGCGGATACGCAGTATCTT.

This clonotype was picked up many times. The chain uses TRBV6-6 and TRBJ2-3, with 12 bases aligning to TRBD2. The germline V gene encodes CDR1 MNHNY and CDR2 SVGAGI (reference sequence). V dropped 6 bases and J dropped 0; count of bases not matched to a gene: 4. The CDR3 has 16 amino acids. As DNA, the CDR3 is TGTGCCAGCAGCCCAGGGACTAGCGGGAGCACAGATACGCAGTATTTT. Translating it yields CASSPGTSGSTDTQYF.

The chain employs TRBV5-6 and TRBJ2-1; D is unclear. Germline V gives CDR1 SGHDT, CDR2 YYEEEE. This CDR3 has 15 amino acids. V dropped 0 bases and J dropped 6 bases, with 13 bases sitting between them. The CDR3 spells CASSLVGGAGNEQFF. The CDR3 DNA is TGTGCCAGCAGCTTGGTGGGTGGAGCCGGCAATGAGCAGTTCTTC.